The 21 T cell receptor beta chains listed next were all sequenced from one sample in a study of blood T cell repertoires in COVID-19. Data came from immunoSEQ multiplex PCR; TCRdb stores just in-frame clones and leaves some out. The sample holds 200,000 to 250,000 clones; about nine tenths are singletons and the top ten take around 2.9%. Specimen: peripheral blood. The receptors were gathered from a woman in her fifties or sixties with acute or convalescent COVID-19.

The J gene is TRBJ1-2, the V gene TRBV2, with 8 bases lining up with TRBD1. V was pared by 2 bases and J by 8 bases, with 4 bases of the junction left unmatched. The germline V gene has CDR1 SNHLY and CDR2 FYNNEI. The CDR3 consists of 13 residues. CDR3 DNA sequence: TGTGCCAGCAGTGAATCGACAGGGGAAGGCTACACCTTC. Its translation is CASSESTGEGYTF.

The V and J genes are TRBV11-3 and TRBJ2-7; possible D gene TRBD1, 5 bases. Trimming stripped 5 bases from V and 5 bases from J, with 13 bases between. Germline-derived CDR1 and CDR2 are SGHNT and YENEEA. This CDR3 comprises 13 residues. CDR3 sequence: CASSPIWGDEQYF. The CDR3 DNA reads as TGTGCCAGCAGCCCAATATGGGGCGACGAGCAGTACTTC.

V gene TRBV2 combines with J gene TRBJ1-2; the match to TRBD1 covers 9 bases. Per the germline V gene, CDR1 is SNHLY and CDR2 is FYNNEI. V shed 6 bases and J 7 bases; nucleotides not matched to a gene: 6. The CDR3 totals 13 residues. The CDR3 DNA reads as TGTGCCAGCAGATTCGGGACAGGGAGTGGCTACACCTTC. Its translation: CASRFGTGSGYTF.

The chain links TRBV6-2 or TRBV6-3 to TRBJ2-2; 10 bases match TRBD1. Trimming removed 5 bases from V and 7 bases from J; junction bases left unmatched: 4. In germline, CDR1 is MNHEY, CDR2 SVGEGT. The CDR3 contains 14 residues. The CDR3 is CASSRQGAVGELFF. The CDR3 coding sequence is TGTGCCAGCAGTCGACAGGGGGCGGTCGGGGAGCTGTTTTTT.

The chain joins TRBV11-2 to TRBJ1-6, with D hard to call. V dropped 5 bases and J dropped 1 base, with 9 bases sitting between them. The CDR3 covers 15 residues. In germline, CDR1 is SGHAT, CDR2 FQNNGV. The CDR3 DNA sequence: TGTGCCAGCAGCGACTACAGTTCCTATAATTCACCCCTCCACTTT. Its translation is CASSDYSSYNSPLHF.

The J gene is TRBJ1-3, the V gene TRBV15; 8 bases fit TRBD1. V was clipped by 0 bases and J by 1 base; unmatched bases: 5. Germline CDR1 LNHNV, CDR2 YYDKDF (reference sequence). This CDR3 comprises 17 residues. The CDR3 bases are TGTGCCACCAGCAGAGATTTGACAGGGGAATCTGGAAACACCATATATTTT. This translates into CATSRDLTGESGNTIYF. Combining the CDR3 with reference TRBV15 and TRBJ1-3 gives the whole variable domain DAMVIQNPRYQVTQFGKPVTLSCSQTLNHNVMYWYQQKSSQAPKLLFHYYDKDFNNEADTPDNFQSRRPNTSFCFLDIRSPGLGDTAMYLCATSRDLTGESGNTIYFGEGSWLTVV.

The chain couples TRBV6-6 to TRBJ1-1; 7 bases fit TRBD1. Germline V gene lookup returns CDR1 MNHNY and CDR2 SVGAGI (reference sequence). The ends lost 7 bases at V and 1 base at J; junction bases unmatched: 12. This CDR3 comprises 16 residues. The CDR3 region has the DNA TGTGCCAGCAAAAATCCGGGACAGAGTAGGAACACTGAAGCTTTCTTT. Its translation: CASKNPGQSRNTEAFF.

J is TRBJ1-1 and V is TRBV6-6, with 9 nucleotides matching TRBD1. Germline CDR1 MNHNY, CDR2 SVGAGI (reference sequence). The CDR3 spans 14 residues. V gave up 4 bases and J gave up 5 bases; unmatched junction bases: 5. DNA of the CDR3: TGTGCCAGCAGTTTTACAGGGGGCCATACTGAAGCTTTCTTT. Protein: CASSFTGGHTEAFF.

The chain joins TRBV12-5 to TRBJ2-1; 13 bases map to TRBD2. The trim removed 3 bases at V and 6 bases at J, leaving 8 bases unmatched. Germline V CDR1 and CDR2: LGHNT, FRNRAP. This CDR3 comprises 17 residues. In DNA, the CDR3 is TGTGCTAGTGGTTTTTGGGTTGGGACTAGCGGGATCAATGAGCAGTTCTTC. This sequence encodes CASGFWVGTSGINEQFF.

The chain recombines TRBV6-5 with TRBJ1-6; D may be TRBD1 (6 bases). Germline values: CDR1 MNHEY, CDR2 SVGAGI. The CDR3 runs 14 residues. Trimming pared 2 bases from V and 9 bases from J, leaving 11 bases between. Here the CDR3 DNA reads TGTGCCAGCAGTTACGACAGGTTGAGTTCACCCCTCCACTTT. This codes for CASSYDRLSSPLHF.

The chain carries TRBV18 and TRBJ1-5; TRBD1 matches at 7 bases. Trimming removed 6 bases from V and 7 bases from J; junction bases left unmatched: 6. The germline CDR1 and CDR2 sequences are KGHSH and LQKENI. The length of the CDR3 is 13 residues. CDR3 region: CASSPGGGQPQHF. CDR3 bases: TGTGCCAGCTCCCCAGGGGGGGGACAGCCCCAGCATTTT.

This chain uses TRBV3-1 (or the pseudogene TRBV3-2) with TRBJ1-1; D perhaps matches TRBD1 (6 bases). Germline V lookup: CDR1 LGHDT, CDR2 YNNKEL (reference sequence). V was shortened by 4 bases and J by 5 bases, with 20 bases between the two germline ends. The length of the CDR3 is 16 residues. Here the CDR3 DNA reads TGTGCCAGCAGCCTACGAGGGGGGGTCGGCGGGACTGAAGCTTTCTTT. Protein: CASSLRGGVGGTEAFF.

The J gene is TRBJ2-2, the V gene TRBV10-3; weak D call: TRBD2 (6 bases). The CDR3 sequence is 14 residues long. The V end was cut by 6 bases, the J end by 6 bases, with 14 bases between. Germline lookup yields CDR1 ENHRY and CDR2 SYGVKD. Here the CDR3 reads CAIRPGVVAGELFF. In DNA, the CDR3 is TGTGCCATCAGACCGGGGGTCGTAGCCGGGGAGCTGTTTTTT.

V gene TRBV7-6 combines with J gene TRBJ2-3, with 8 bases aligning to TRBD2. V lost 5 bases to trimming and J lost 9 bases; unmatched junction nucleotides: 13. Germline V gene data show CDR1 as SGHVS and CDR2 as FNYEAQ. This CDR3 comprises 15 residues. The chain's CDR3 is CASSDPGLGRETQYF. The CDR3 DNA reads as TGTGCCAGCAGCGATCCGGGACTAGGTCGGGAAACGCAGTATTTT.

The rearrangement links TRBV11-3 to TRBJ1-1; D not certain. V lost 3 bases and J 1 base, leaving 9 bases between the germline ends. CDR1 and CDR2 (germline): SGHNT, YENEEA. The length of the CDR3 is 14 residues. Here the CDR3 reads CASSFRGPNTEAFF. The CDR3 DNA sequence: TGTGCCAGCAGCTTTCGAGGGCCGAACACTGAAGCTTTCTTT.

For the CDR3, the DNA is TGTGCCAGCAGCCAAGAGCGGGGTCCGGGCACCGGGGAGCTGTTTTTT. Its protein product is CASSQERGPGTGELFF. The chain carries TRBV14 and TRBJ2-2; weak D call: TRBD2 (6 bases). This CDR3 spans 16 amino acids. V shed 0 bases and J shed 4 bases, with 12 bases lying between them. Looked up from germline, CDR1 is SGHDN and CDR2 is FVKESK.

This chain uses TRBV28 with TRBJ2-7, with 13 positions matching TRBD2. Germline V lookup: CDR1 MDHEN, CDR2 SYDVKM. V shed 2 bases and J 4 bases; nucleotides not matched to a gene: 2. This CDR3 spans 15 amino acids. In nucleotides, the CDR3 is TGTGCCAGCAGTTTAACGGGACTAGCGGGGTACGAGCAGTACTTC. Encoded protein: CASSLTGLAGYEQYF.

The rearrangement uses TRBV4-2 and TRBJ2-7, with TRBD2 as a possible D gene (6 bases). V lost 1 base, J lost 4 bases, and 8 bases lay in between. Germline V gives CDR1 LGHNA, CDR2 YNFKEQ. This CDR3 region has 13 residues. In DNA, the CDR3 is TGTGCCAGCAGCCAAGGGGGGGAATACGAGCAGTACTTC. It encodes CASSQGGEYEQYF.

This clone was counted only a few times. The chain joins TRBV7-9 to TRBJ2-1; the match to TRBD1 covers 7 bases. This CDR3 comprises 13 residues. Germline CDR1 SEHNR, CDR2 FQNEAQ (reference sequence). Trimming cost V 7 bases and J 8 bases; bases outside gene matches: 8. CDR3 coding DNA: TGTGCCAGCATGCCAGGACAGGAATATGAGCAGTTCTTC. This codes for CASMPGQEYEQFF.

This chain uses TRBV5-5 with TRBJ2-1, with 11 bases fitting TRBD2. This CDR3 is built from 20 residues. Looked up from germline, CDR1 is SGHKS and CDR2 is YYEKEE (reference sequence). Trimming at V came to 4 bases and at J to 0 bases, leaving 15 bases not matched to a gene. The CDR3 region has the DNA TGTGCCAGCAGCACTTCGGGGACTAGCGGTCCGCGGAGCTCCTACAATGAGCAGTTCTTC. Translating gives CASSTSGTSGPRSSYNEQFF.

This clone has just one count. The chain employs TRBV7-9 and TRBJ1-2; TRBD1 is a possible D gene (6 bases). V lost 4 bases and J 2 bases, leaving 11 bases between the germline ends. CDR1 SEHNR and CDR2 FQNEAQ come from the germline V gene (reference sequence). CDR3 length: 14 amino acids. CDR3 sequence (DNA): TGTGCCAGCAGCTGGGGGGGCTCCAACTATGGCTACACCTTC. This codes for CASSWGGSNYGYTF. The full variable domain, completed using reference TRBV7-9 and TRBJ1-2, is DTGVSQNPRHKITKRGQNVTFRCDPISEHNRLYWYRQTLGQGPEFLTYFQNEAQLEKSRLLSDRFSAERPKGSFSTLEIQRTEQGDSAMYLCASSWGGSNYGYTFGSGTRLTVV.